The text below deals with one T cell receptor beta chain. The clone's antigen remains unknown. No base-level quality is on record; no much larger clone is a single base apart. Patients with a history of autoimmune disease or receiving systemic immunosuppression were excluded from the trial. Peripheral blood for TCR sequencing was drawn from every dose cohort at baseline, at cycle 4 day 1 and at cycle 7 day 1. Samples came from an open-label, multicenter, first-in-human phase I dose-escalation trial of ivuxolimab. Adults with locally advanced or metastatic melanoma, renal cell, hepatocellular, or head and neck squamous cell carcinoma were enrolled in the trial. Before TCR sequencing, CD4+ and CD8+ T cells were separately sorted from peripheral blood. These data belong to a study of OX40 agonist ivuxolimab in advanced cancers. Some background on the complete study: Ivuxolimab was a fully human IgG2 agonistic monoclonal antibody targeting the costimulatory receptor OX40 (CD134). Intravenous ivuxolimab was administered to patients every 2 weeks at six dose levels: 0.01, 0.1, 0.3, 1.5, 3 and 10 mg/kg. Of the approximately 50 dose-escalation patients, hepatocellular carcinoma was present in about 20, melanoma in roughly 15, renal cell carcinoma in 9 and head and neck cancer in 9. The dose-escalation cohort was roughly 87% male with a mean age of roughly 60 years, ranging from roughly 23 to 90. Prior anti-PD-1, anti-PD-L1 or anti-CTLA-4 therapy was permitted, and checkpoint inhibitors had been received by around 39% of dose-escalation patients. Partial responses were achieved by three dose-escalation patients, of whom one had hepatocellular carcinoma and two had cutaneous melanoma. Peripheral TCRbeta sequencing was intended to test whether TCR sequence diversity was altered and clonal T-cell expansion was caused by ivuxolimab. The paper reports the monotherapy dose-escalation portion (N = 52 patients) of the phase I ivuxolimab trial. Overall study results and their limits: In the 0.1-3.0 mg/kg groups, partial responders had among the lowest normalized peripheral clonal expansion, particularly in CD8+ T cells. At doses of 0.1 to 3.0 mg/kg, clonal expansion of both CD4+ and CD8+ T cells in blood was seen between baseline and week 6. The antigen specificity of the clonally expanded peripheral T cells was not determined. Low levels of normalized T-cell clonal expansion were also shown by some nonresponding patients. After ivuxolimab, more expanded clones were found on average in CD8+ T cells than in CD4+ T cells.

CDR1 and CDR2 are drawn from the germline V gene: MDHEN, SYDVKM. V is shortened by 4 bases, J by 6 bases, and the region joining them spans 16 bases. The cysteine opens and the phenylalanine closes a CDR3 of 14 amino acids. Of the read, only the CDR3 DNA is kept; its 42 bases are in frame from base 1. Genomic DNA was isolated from the sorted cells so that the TCRbeta CDR3 region could be sequenced. The immunoSEQ Assay was used for sequencing of TCRbeta CDR3 regions. The table comes from immuneACCESS by way of TCRdb, which keeps in-frame sequences with V and J called. Part of the clones is missing from these tables; in studies checked, under half for an unresolved V gene and the rest for unknown reasons. The sample table shows tens of thousands of clones, and about 80% are seen once. The top ten clonotypes cover 1.5% to 2% of the sample.

This clonotype was sampled from an adult with an advanced solid tumor such as melanoma, head and neck, liver or kidney cancer. The source material was CD4+ or CD8+ T cells sorted from blood, sampled in a trial of the OX40 agonist ivuxolimab. The chain is made from TRBV28 and TRBJ2-7; no D gene call is confident. The CDR3 here reads CASSSFLKSGEQYF. DNA sequence: TGTGCCAGCAGTTCCTTTTTAAAGTCTGGCGAGCAGTACTTC.